The present TCR beta chain was sequenced within a study of blood T cell repertoires in COVID-19. Study summary: Acute and convalescent COVID-19 specimens originated in the United States, Italy and Spain. Nucleic acid was either cDNA or gDNA, and it came from T cells, B-cell-depleted T cells, or PBMCs.

Original data processing: Reference gene primer amplification in the assay estimated nucleated cell counts. Generated by immunoSEQ multiplex PCR, the TCRdb table keeps only in-frame clones and is missing some. V and J calls and clone size are as listed in that table; D and trimming were resolved from the DNA. The sample includes some 170,000 clones, roughly 86% of them seen just once. The V gene's germline CDR1 is ENHRY and CDR2 SYGVKD. V lost 3 bases and J lost 2; bases outside the gene matches: 4. The CDR3 runs 14 residues. Specimen: peripheral blood. The TCR sequence derives from a woman aged 50 to 60 with acute or convalescent COVID-19. The chain links TRBV10-3 to TRBJ2-7; 7 nucleotides line up with TRBD1. CDR3 in DNA: TGTGCCATCAGTGACGGGACAGCCGCCTACGAGCAGTACTTC. This codes for CAISDGTAAYEQYF.